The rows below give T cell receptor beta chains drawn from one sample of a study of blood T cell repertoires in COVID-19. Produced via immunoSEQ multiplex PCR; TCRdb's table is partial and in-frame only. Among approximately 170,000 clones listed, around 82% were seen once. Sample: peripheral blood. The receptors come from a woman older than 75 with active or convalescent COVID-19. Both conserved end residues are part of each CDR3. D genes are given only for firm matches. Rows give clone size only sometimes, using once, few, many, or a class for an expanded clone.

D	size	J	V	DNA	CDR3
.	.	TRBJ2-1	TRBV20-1	TGCAGTGCTAGTGACATACGTCGGGTGGCTGAGCAGTTCTTC	CSASDIRRVAEQFF
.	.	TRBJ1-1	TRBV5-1	TGCGCCAGCAGCTGGGGGGAGAACACTGAAGCTTTCTTT	CASSWGENTEAFF
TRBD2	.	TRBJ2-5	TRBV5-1	TGCGCCAGCAGCTTTTTAGGGACTAGCATGGAGACCCAGTACTTC	CASSFLGTSMETQYF
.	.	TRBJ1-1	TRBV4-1	TGCGCCAGCAGCCCCGTCGGGGTGAACACTGAAGCTTTCTTT	CASSPVGVNTEAFF
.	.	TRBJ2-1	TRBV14	TGTGCCAGCAGCCAAGTTCTAGCGCCTTTCTCCTACAATGAGCAGTTCTTC	CASSQVLAPFSYNEQFF
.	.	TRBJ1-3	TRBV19	TGTGCCAGTAGTATACACAGCTCTGGAAACACCATATATTTT	CASSIHSSGNTIYF
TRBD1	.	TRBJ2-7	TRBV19	TGTGCCAGTAGTATAGCCACTGGGGACAGAACCTACGAGCAGTACTTC	CASSIATGDRTYEQYF
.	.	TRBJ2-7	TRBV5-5	TGTGCCAGCAGCCCCCCCTGGGGCCACGAGCAGTACTTC	CASSPPWGHEQYF
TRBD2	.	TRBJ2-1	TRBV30	TGTGCCTGGGACGGACTAGCGGGGAACAATGAGCAGTTCTTC	CAWDGLAGNNEQFF
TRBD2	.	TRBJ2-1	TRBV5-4	TGTGCCAGCAGCTTGGCCTTAGGTCGGCTAGCGGGCCTCAATGAGCAGTTCTTC	CASSLALGRLAGLNEQFF
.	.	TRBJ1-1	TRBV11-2	TGTGCCAGCAGCTTTTTAAACACTGAAGCTTTCTTT	CASSFLNTEAFF
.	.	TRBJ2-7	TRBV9	TGTGCCAGCAGCGTAGTTGGGGGCGTGGGCGAGCAGTACTTC	CASSVVGGVGEQYF
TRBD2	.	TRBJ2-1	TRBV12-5	TGTGCTAGTGGTTTGGTACTTAATGCGGGAGGGCCAGGCCAGGGGTTCAATGAGCAGTTCTTC	CASGLVLNAGGPGQGFNEQFF
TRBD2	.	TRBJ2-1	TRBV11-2	TGTGCCAGCACCCGGCGTACGGGAGGGTCATACAATGAGCAGTTCTTC	CASTRRTGGSYNEQFF
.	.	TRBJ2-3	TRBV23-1	TGCGCCAGCAGCCCAACTTGGGATACGCAGTATTTT	CASSPTWDTQYF
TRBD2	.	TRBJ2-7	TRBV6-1	TGTGCCAGCAGTGAAGCGCGGGTAGCGGGAGACCCCTACGAGCAGTACTTC	CASSEARVAGDPYEQYF
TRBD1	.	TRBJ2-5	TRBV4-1	TGCGCCAGCAGCCAGGCTTGGACAGGGGTACAAGAGACCCAGTACTTC	CASSQAWTGVQETQYF
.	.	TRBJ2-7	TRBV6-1	TGTGTCAGCAGTGAGGTAGGCGGGGCCTACGAGCAGTACTTC	CVSSEVGGAYEQYF
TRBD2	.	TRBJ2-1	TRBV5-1	TGCGCCAGCAGCTTGCGTAGCGGGAGTGTCAATGAGCAGTTCTTC	CASSLRSGSVNEQFF
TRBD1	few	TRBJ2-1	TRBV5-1	TGCGCCAGCAGTCCACAGGGGGCGGTCTACAATGAGCAGTTCTTC	CASSPQGAVYNEQFF
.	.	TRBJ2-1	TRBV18	TGTGCCAGCTCACCACTAGCGCCAAGCTCCTACAATGAGCAGTTCTTC	CASSPLAPSSYNEQFF
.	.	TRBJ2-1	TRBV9	TGTGCCAGCGCTCCCGAACTAGCAGGGTACAATGAGCAGTTCTTC	CASAPELAGYNEQFF
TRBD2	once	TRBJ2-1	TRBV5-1	TGCGCCAGCAGCTTGGAGGGACTAGCAGCCTACAATGAGCAGTTCTTC	CASSLEGLAAYNEQFF
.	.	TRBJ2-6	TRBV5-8	TGTGCCAGCAGCTTCCGACAGGCTAGCTCTGGGGCCAACGTCCTGACTTTC	CASSFRQASSGANVLTF
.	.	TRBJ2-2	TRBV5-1	TGCGCCAGCAGCACTCAATTGTCCGTTCTCGGGGAGCTGTTTTTT	CASSTQLSVLGELFF
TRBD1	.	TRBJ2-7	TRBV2	TGTGCCAGCAGGGGAACAGGGGGCGAGCAGTACTTC	CASRGTGGEQYF
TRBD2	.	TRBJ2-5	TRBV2	TGTGCCAGCAGTGATGGGAGGGGCGAGACCCAGTACTTC	CASSDGRGETQYF
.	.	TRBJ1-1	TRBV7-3	TGTGCCAGCAGCTCCCACGGGAACACTGAAGCTTTCTTT	CASSSHGNTEAFF
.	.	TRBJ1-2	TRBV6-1	TGTGCCAGCAGTGAACAGGCTGAGCTCTATGGCTACACCTTC	CASSEQAELYGYTF
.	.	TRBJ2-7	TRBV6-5	TGTGCCAGCAGCCGGGAATTCCTACACGAGCAGTACTTC	CASSREFLHEQYF
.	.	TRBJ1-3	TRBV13	TGTGCCAGCAGCTCACGGAGTAGTGGAAACACCATATATTTT	CASSSRSSGNTIYF
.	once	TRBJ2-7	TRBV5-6	TGTGCCAGCAGCTTGGGGGGGCAGGGGCGCTCCTACGAGCAGTACTTC	CASSLGGQGRSYEQYF
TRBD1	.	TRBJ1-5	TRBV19	TGTGCCAGTAGTATGGGGGACAGGGGCAATCAGCCCCAGCATTTT	CASSMGDRGNQPQHF
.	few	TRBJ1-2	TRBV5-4	TGTGCCAGCAGCTTGGGGTTGGGCAGGGGCGATGGCTACACCTTC	CASSLGLGRGDGYTF
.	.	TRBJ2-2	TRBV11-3	TGTGCCAGCAGCTTAGGACAGGCGACCACGAACACCGGGGAGCTGTTTTTT	CASSLGQATTNTGELFF
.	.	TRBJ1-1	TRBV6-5	TGTGCCAGCAGTCCGAACATGAACACTGAAGCTTTCTTT	CASSPNMNTEAFF
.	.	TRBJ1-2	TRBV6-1	TGTGCCAGCAGTGAATCGGCGGGCGGATTGTGGTTTGCTGGCTACACCTTC	CASSESAGGLWFAGYTF
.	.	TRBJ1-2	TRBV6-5	TGTGCCACCAGAACGGGAGCATACTATGGCTACACCTTC	CATRTGAYYGYTF
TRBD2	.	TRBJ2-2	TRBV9	TGTGCCAGCAGCGTAGTCGGCGGGAGGGCCCCCGGGGAGCTGTTTTTT	CASSVVGGRAPGELFF
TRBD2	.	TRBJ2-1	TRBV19	TGTGCCAGTAGTATAGGCCGCGGGAGGGCGAATGAGCAGTTCTTC	CASSIGRGRANEQFF
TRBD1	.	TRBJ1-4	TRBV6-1	TGTGCCAGCAGTGAACCGACAGGGGCGAGTGAAAAACTGTTTTTT	CASSEPTGASEKLFF
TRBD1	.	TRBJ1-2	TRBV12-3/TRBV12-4	TGTGCCAGCAGTTTAGAGAGGGGGCATGGCTACACCTTC	CASSLERGHGYTF
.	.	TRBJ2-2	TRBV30	TGTGCCTGGAGTGCACAGGGTCCCGGGGAGCTGTTTTTT	CAWSAQGPGELFF
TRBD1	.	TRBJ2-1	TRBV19	TGTGCCACTAAGACGGACAGGTCAATATTAAATGAGCAGTTCTTC	CATKTDRSILNEQFF
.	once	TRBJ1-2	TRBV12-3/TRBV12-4	TGTGCCAGCAGACAGGGACCCCAGGATGGCTACACCTTC	CASRQGPQDGYTF
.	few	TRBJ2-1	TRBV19	TGTGCCAGTAGTATATCCTACTACAATGAGCAGTTCTTC	CASSISYYNEQFF
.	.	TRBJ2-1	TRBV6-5	TGTGCCACCGGGTACACTAGAGACAATGAGCAGTTCTTC	CATGYTRDNEQFF
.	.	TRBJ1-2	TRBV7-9	TGTGCCAGCAGCTTAGAACAGGGCGGGTTCCATGGCTACACCTTC	CASSLEQGGFHGYTF
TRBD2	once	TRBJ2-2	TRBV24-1	TGTGCCACCAGTGGTAAGACTAGCGGGGCCCCGAACACCGGGGAGCTGTTTTTT	CATSGKTSGAPNTGELFF
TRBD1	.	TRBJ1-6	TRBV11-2	TGTGCCAGCAGCCGCGGGACAGCCTTTAATTCACCCCTCCACTTT	CASSRGTAFNSPLHF
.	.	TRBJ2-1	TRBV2	TGTGCCAGCAGTGAAGGGGGCAGGGTCATAAGGGCGGCAACTGAGCAGTTCTTC	CASSEGGRVIRAATEQFF
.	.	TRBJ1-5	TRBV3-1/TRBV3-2	TGTGCCAGCAGCCATTCAGGGTCGAGTCAGCCCCAGCATTTT	CASSHSGSSQPQHF